These 31 T cell receptor beta chains originate from one sample sequenced in a study of T cell responses to AZD1222 COVID-19 vaccine. Repertoires were generated with immunoSEQ multiplex PCR, while TCRdb's copy carries only in-frame clones and drops some. The repertoire has some 200,000 clones, approximately 94% of them found once; the top ten carry about 1%. This sample comprised peripheral blood, obtained on day 0 of MenACWY control vaccination. These receptors were obtained from an adult in good health.

The CDR3 loop reads CASSSGQGFIQPQHF. DNA of the CDR3: TGTGCCAGCAGCTCGGGACAGGGATTCATCCAGCCCCAGCATTTT. The chain uses TRBV6-2 or TRBV6-3 and TRBJ1-5; 9 nucleotides match TRBD1. The germline V gene has CDR1 MNHEY and CDR2 SVGEGT. The CDR3 extends over 15 amino acids. V shed 6 bases and J 7 bases; nucleotides not matched to a gene: 10.

V is TRBV28 and J is TRBJ1-1; D unresolved. Germline V gene data show CDR1 as MDHEN and CDR2 as SYDVKM. This CDR3 has 12 residues. V was cut by 4 bases and J by 3 bases, with 6 bases left in between. The CDR3 here is CASSSRHTEAFF. In DNA, the CDR3 is TGTGCCAGCAGTTCCCGGCACACTGAAGCTTTCTTT.

This chain joins TRBV29-1 and TRBJ2-6; D possibly corresponds to TRBD1 (6 bases). Germline V CDR1 and CDR2: SQVTM, ANQGSEA. V lost 5 bases and J lost 5, with 13 bases in between. The CDR3 totals 14 residues. The DNA of the CDR3 is TGCAGCGTTTCAGGGGACCTAAGGGCCAACGTCCTGACTTTC. Encoded protein: CSVSGDLRANVLTF.

V usage is TRBV12-3 or TRBV12-4 and J usage is TRBJ1-1; D perhaps matches TRBD1 (5 bases). The V and J ends lost 4 bases and 3 bases respectively, with 9 bases between them. This CDR3 comprises 13 residues. CDR3 sequence (DNA): TGTGCCAGCAGTTATGACAGATACACTGAAGCTTTCTTT. Translated: CASSYDRYTEAFF.

V gene TRBV12-3 or TRBV12-4 combines with J gene TRBJ1-2; D uncertain. Trimming pared 4 bases from V and 7 bases from J, leaving 7 bases between. The CDR3 length is 11 residues. The CDR3 spells CASSWSRGYTF. The CDR3 DNA reads as TGTGCCAGCAGTTGGAGTCGTGGCTACACCTTC.

The chain recombines TRBV6-5 with TRBJ2-7, with 8 bases aligning to TRBD2. V dropped 6 bases and J dropped 3; count of bases not matched to a gene: 1. The CDR3 is 12 amino acids. Germline V gene lookup returns CDR1 MNHEY and CDR2 SVGAGI. CDR3 residues: CASSRGGYEQYF. CDR3 in DNA: TGTGCCAGCAGCCGGGGGGGCTACGAGCAGTACTTC.

V gene TRBV7-2 combines with J gene TRBJ1-3, with D perhaps TRBD1 (5 bases). Germline assignment: CDR1 SGHTA and CDR2 FQGNSA. V dropped 6 bases and J dropped 0 bases, with 12 bases sitting between them. The CDR3 is made up of 15 amino acids. CDR3: CASREGLYSGNTIYF. The CDR3 DNA is TGTGCCAGCAGAGAGGGACTTTACTCTGGAAACACCATATATTTT.

The rearrangement joins TRBV10-3 to TRBJ1-3; D may be TRBD1 (6 bases). Deletions cut 2 bases from V and 8 bases from J, with 10 bases between. Germline V gives CDR1 ENHRY, CDR2 SYGVKD. The CDR3 consists of 13 residues. CDR3: CAISEGRGYTIYF. CDR3 nucleotide sequence: TGTGCCATCAGTGAGGGCAGGGGCTACACCATATATTTT.

The chain links TRBV3-1 (or the pseudogene TRBV3-2) to TRBJ2-1; tentatively, D is TRBD2 (7 bases). The germline V gene has CDR1 LGHDT and CDR2 YNNKEL (reference sequence). V lost 4 bases and J lost 8, with 24 bases in between. This CDR3 contains 17 residues. The chain's CDR3 is CASSPTQLVGGLHEQFF. The CDR3, as DNA: TGTGCCAGCAGCCCAACCCAACTAGTGGGGGGGCTACATGAGCAGTTCTTC.

The chain combines TRBV7-9 with TRBJ1-1; D ambiguous. V was pared by 4 bases and J by 0 bases, with 12 bases between. Germline CDR1 and CDR2: SEHNR and FQNEAQ (reference sequence). The CDR3 consists of 15 residues. CDR3 in amino acids: CASSWGGPLNTEAFF. The CDR3 region has the DNA TGTGCCAGCAGCTGGGGAGGGCCGTTGAACACTGAAGCTTTCTTT.

The chain couples TRBV30 to TRBJ2-4, with 8 nucleotides matching TRBD1. The CDR3 is 16 amino acids. With V trimmed by 8 bases and J by 1 base, 13 bases remained unmatched. CDR1 and CDR2 from the germline V gene are GTSNPN and SVGIG (reference sequence). The DNA for the CDR3 is TGTGCCCGAGGCGGCAGGGGGCGCTTGGCCAAAAACATTCAGTACTTC. Translated: CARGGRGRLAKNIQYF.

CDR3 coding DNA: TGTGCCAGCAGTGCTGTTAGCGGGGGCTACAGGGGTGAGACCCAGTACTTC. Amino acids: CASSAVSGGYRGETQYF. The genes are TRBV2 and TRBJ2-5; 9 nucleotides line up with TRBD2. The CDR3 extends over 17 amino acids. Germline values: CDR1 SNHLY, CDR2 FYNNEI. V was pared by 4 bases and J by 5 bases, with 14 bases of the junction left unmatched.

The rearrangement joins TRBV11-2 to TRBJ2-7; 9 positions agree with TRBD1. Germline CDR1 SGHAT, CDR2 FQNNGV. Unmatched junction bases numbered 3, after V lost 0 bases and J lost 0 bases. CDR3 length: 16 residues. Here the CDR3 reads CASSLEGTGTSYEQYF. CDR3 DNA: TGTGCCAGCAGCTTAGAAGGGACAGGGACCTCCTACGAGCAGTACTTC.

The chain carries TRBV5-4 and TRBJ1-2; D is uncertain. V dropped 4 bases and J dropped 1 base, with 17 bases sitting between them. Germline V gives CDR1 SGHNT, CDR2 YYREEE (reference sequence). The CDR3 length is 16 residues. The CDR3 DNA is TGTGCCAGCAGCCGAGAAGCGTTTACCCTTAACTATGGCTACACCTTC. Its protein is CASSREAFTLNYGYTF.

The chain links TRBV5-4 to TRBJ2-7; D is uncertain. Trimming removed 2 bases from V and 0 bases from J, with 12 bases in between. The CDR3 totals 15 residues. Germline loops: CDR1 SGHNT, CDR2 YYREEE (reference sequence). DNA for the CDR3: TGTGCCAGCAGCTTCTCTGACCGAGCCTCCTACGAGCAGTACTTC. It yields the protein CASSFSDRASYEQYF.

In regard to this clone: Other DNA sequences in the sample encode the same CDR3. The rearrangement links TRBV5-1 to TRBJ2-3, with 7 bases that match TRBD2. CDR1 is SGHRS, CDR2 YFSETQ, per germline. The CDR3 sequence is 14 residues long. V dropped 0 bases and J dropped 3; count of bases not matched to a gene: 1. The CDR3 protein is CASSLAGGTDTQYF. The CDR3 DNA reads as TGCGCCAGCAGCTTGGCCGGGGGGACAGATACGCAGTATTTT.

The V gene is TRBV6-5, the J gene TRBJ1-1, with D possibly TRBD1 on 6 matching bases. This CDR3 is built from 13 residues. Germline V lookup: CDR1 MNHEY, CDR2 SVGAGI. In nucleotides, the CDR3 is TGTGCTCTAAGAGGACAGAACCCCACTGAAGCTTTCTTT. Amino acid sequence: CALRGQNPTEAFF.

The count of this clone is one. The chain has TRBV4-2 and TRBJ1-6; 7 nucleotides match TRBD1. With V trimmed by 3 bases and J by 6 bases, 5 bases remained unmatched. The CDR3 covers 15 residues. CDR1 and CDR2 from the germline V gene are LGHNA and YNFKEQ. The chain's CDR3 is CASSQSGQVNSPLHF. The CDR3 nucleotides read TGTGCCAGCAGCCAGTCTGGACAGGTTAATTCACCCCTCCACTTT.

This sequence joins TRBV5-1 and TRBJ1-1, with D tentatively TRBD1 (5 bases). Germline CDR1 and CDR2: SGHRS and YFSETQ. Trimming shortened V by 2 bases and J by 2 bases, and 10 bases separated the two germline ends. This CDR3 comprises 14 residues. In nucleotides, the CDR3 is TGCGCCAGCAGCTTACAGGCTTCTAACACTGAAGCTTTCTTT. It yields the protein CASSLQASNTEAFF.

The chain couples TRBV12-5 to TRBJ1-1; D is possibly TRBD1 (6 bases). The V gene's germline CDR1 is LGHNT and CDR2 FRNRAP. This CDR3 comprises 16 residues. Trimming shortened V by 6 bases and J by 4 bases, and 21 bases separated the two germline ends. In DNA, the CDR3 is TGTGCTAGTGGACCCTCCCGGGGGGGCGAGGGCACTGAAGCTTTCTTT. Translated: CASGPSRGGEGTEAFF.

There are a few counts of this clone. The chain links TRBV5-1 to TRBJ2-3, with 11 bases aligning to TRBD2. This CDR3 has 17 residues. Germline trimming cut 4 bases from V and 0 bases from J; bases unmatched to any gene: 7. From germline, CDR1 is SGHRS and CDR2 YFSETQ. In DNA, the CDR3 is TGCGCCAGCAGCCCCGGGACTAGCGGATCTAGCACAGATACGCAGTATTTT. Residues: CASSPGTSGSSTDTQYF.

This rearrangement joins TRBV9 to TRBJ2-2; perhaps TRBD1 as D (6 bases). The CDR3 has 15 residues. Germline-derived CDR1 and CDR2 are SGDLS and YYNGEE. V lost 0 bases to trimming and J lost 4 bases, with 10 bases between them. CDR3 loop: CASSVVQGSTGELFF. As DNA, the CDR3 is TGTGCCAGCAGCGTAGTACAGGGCAGCACCGGGGAGCTGTTTTTT.

The chain employs TRBV6-1 and TRBJ1-2, with D hard to call. V dropped 1 base and J dropped 8 bases, with 11 bases sitting between them. The CDR3 runs 13 residues. CDR1 and CDR2 from the germline V gene are MNHNS and SASEGT. CDR3 loop: CASSEVGFWGYTF. In DNA form, the CDR3 reads TGTGCCAGCAGTGAAGTGGGATTTTGGGGCTACACCTTC.

This chain connects TRBV30 to TRBJ1-3; weak D call: TRBD1 (5 bases). The CDR3 extends over 16 amino acids. Germline CDR1 is GTSNPN and CDR2 is SVGIG (reference sequence). Trimming cost V 3 bases and J 0 bases, with 15 bases left between them. CDR3 DNA: TGTGCCTGGAGATGGGACCGCATTACCTCTGGAAACACCATATATTTT. This encodes CAWRWDRITSGNTIYF.

This clone was observed a handful of times. V usage is TRBV30 and J usage is TRBJ1-2, with 11 bases fitting TRBD1. Germline V gene sequence: CDR1 GTSNPN, CDR2 SVGIG (reference sequence). V lost 3 bases and J lost 6; bases outside the gene matches: 3. The CDR3 covers 13 residues. CDR3 coding DNA: TGTGCCTGGAGGGGGACAGGGGGTGATGGCTACACCTTC. It specifies CAWRGTGGDGYTF.

The rearrangement links TRBV6-2 or TRBV6-3 to TRBJ2-7; possibly TRBD1 or TRBD2 for D (5 bases each). Germline loops: CDR1 MNHEY, CDR2 SVGEGT. V was cut by 4 bases and J by 2 bases, with 12 bases left in between. This CDR3 has 14 residues. The CDR3 loop is CASSWGRPPYEQYF. The DNA of the CDR3 is TGTGCCAGCAGTTGGGGACGTCCCCCCTACGAGCAGTACTTC.

CDR3 nucleotide sequence: TGTGCCAGTAGTACGATGCGGGGTTACAATGAGCAGTTCTTC. Translation gives CASSTMRGYNEQFF. This sequence joins TRBV19 and TRBJ2-1; possible D gene TRBD2, 6 bases. CDR1 is LNHDA, CDR2 SQIVND, per germline (reference sequence). The CDR3 runs to 14 residues. The ends were cut back, 4 bases at V and 4 bases at J, with 11 bases in the middle.

The chain has TRBV28 and TRBJ2-3; tentative D call: TRBD2 (5 bases). The V gene lost 4 bases and the J gene lost 1 base, with 12 bases spanning the gap. The CDR3 sequence is 15 residues long. The germline gives CDR1 MDHEN, CDR2 SYDVKM. The CDR3 DNA follows: TGTGCCAGCAGTTCGATGCGGGCTCGCACAGATACGCAGTATTTT. Encoded protein: CASSSMRARTDTQYF. Full variable domain (outside the CDR3, taken from reference TRBV28 and TRBJ2-3): DVKVTQSSRYLVKRTGEKVFLECVQDMDHENMFWYRQDPGLGLRLIYFSYDVKMKEKGDIPEGYSVSREKKERFSLILESASTNQTSMYLCASSSMRARTDTQYFGPGTRLTVL.

This sequence joins TRBV19 and TRBJ2-7; 8 positions agree with TRBD1. There are 15 residues in the CDR3. Germline values: CDR1 LNHDA, CDR2 SQIVND (reference sequence). Trimming at V came to 4 bases and at J to 3 bases, leaving 8 bases not matched to a gene. This chain's CDR3 is CASSTRQGRIYEQYF. CDR3 coding DNA: TGTGCCAGTAGTACCAGACAGGGGAGAATCTACGAGCAGTACTTC.

The chain uses TRBV6-2 or TRBV6-3 and TRBJ2-5, with a weak D call TRBD1 (6 bases). V was cut by 0 bases and J by 7 bases, with 9 bases left in between. There are 13 residues in the CDR3. Looked up from germline, CDR1 is MNHEY and CDR2 is SVGEGT. The CDR3 nucleotides are TGTGCCAGCAGTTACTCGGAGACAGGGACCCAGTACTTC. It specifies CASSYSETGTQYF.

CDR3 region: CASSAPGAESPLHF. The DNA for the CDR3 is TGTGCCAGCAGCGCCCCCGGGGCAGAGTCACCCCTCCACTTT. The rearrangement links TRBV9 to TRBJ1-6, with D possibly TRBD1 on 5 matching bases. Deletions cut 3 bases from V and 10 bases from J, with 14 bases between. The CDR3 extends over 14 amino acids. The germline V gene encodes CDR1 SGDLS and CDR2 YYNGEE.